This T cell receptor (beta chain) originates from a study of cytomegalovirus exposure and HLA in healthy donors. The PCR used 60 Vbeta and 13 Jbeta primers. Profiled with immunoSEQ multiplex PCR; TCRdb holds only in-frame clones, not every one. The data contain about 180,000 clones, over 80% of them singletons. This receptor was obtained from a girl between 10 and 17 years old in good health and CMV-seropositive. Sequenced: PBMCs.

CDR3 nucleotide sequence: TGTGCCAGCAGTTTCTCCGGGACAAGGGTGGTGTTGGGTAGTCAGCCCCAGCATTTT. This encodes CASSFSGTRVVLGSQPQHF. The genes are TRBV27 and TRBJ1-5, with a possible D match to TRBD1 (6 bases). Germline V lookup: CDR1 MNHEY, CDR2 SMNVEV (reference sequence). This CDR3 region has 19 residues. With 3 bases removed from V and 6 bases from J, the gap between germline ends came to 27 bases.